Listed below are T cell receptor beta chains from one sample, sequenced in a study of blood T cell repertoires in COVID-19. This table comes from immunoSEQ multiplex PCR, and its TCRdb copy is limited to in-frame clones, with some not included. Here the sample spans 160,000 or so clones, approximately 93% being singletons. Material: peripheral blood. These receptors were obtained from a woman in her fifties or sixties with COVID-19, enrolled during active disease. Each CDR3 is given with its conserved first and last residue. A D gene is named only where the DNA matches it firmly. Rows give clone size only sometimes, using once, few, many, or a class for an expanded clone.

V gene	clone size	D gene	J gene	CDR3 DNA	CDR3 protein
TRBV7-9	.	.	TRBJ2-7	TGTGCCAGCAGCCGAAACAGGGTATGGGAGCAGTACTTC	CASSRNRVWEQYF
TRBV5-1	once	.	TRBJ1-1	TGCGCCAGCAGCTCCTATGAGACAGGATCAGCTTTCTTT	CASSSYETGSAFF
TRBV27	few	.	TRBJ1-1	TGTGCCAGCAGTACCTACAGGGAAGGCGAAGCTTTCTTT	CASSTYREGEAFF
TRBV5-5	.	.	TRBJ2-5	TGTGCCAGCAGCTTAATTCCGGACGGCGGGGCCGGAGAGACCCAGTACTTC	CASSLIPDGGAGETQYF
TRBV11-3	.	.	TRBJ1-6	TGTGCCAGCAGCTTACCAAGCATCCAGGGGCTGGGTAATTCACCCCTCCACTTT	CASSLPSIQGLGNSPLHF
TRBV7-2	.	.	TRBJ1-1	TGTGCCAGCAGCGCTGACAGGAACACTGAAGCTTTCTTT	CASSADRNTEAFF
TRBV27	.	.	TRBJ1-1	TGTGCCAGCAGTTTCGCAGGGTTGTACACTGAAGCTTTCTTT	CASSFAGLYTEAFF
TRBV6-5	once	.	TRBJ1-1	TGTGCCAGCAGTTCCCAGGGTGAGGCTTTCTTT	CASSSQGEAFF
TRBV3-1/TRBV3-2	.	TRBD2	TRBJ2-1	TGTGCCAGCAGGCGGGAGAATGAGCAGTTCTTC	CASRRENEQFF
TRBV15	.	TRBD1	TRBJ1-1	TGTGCCACCAGCAGACGTCCCGGGACAGGGAACACTGAAGCTTTCTTT	CATSRRPGTGNTEAFF
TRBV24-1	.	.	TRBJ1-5	TGTGCCACTGCTCCGTCGGGGGTGGTAAGCAATCAGCCCCAGCATTTT	CATAPSGVVSNQPQHF
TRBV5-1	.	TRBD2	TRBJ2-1	TGCGCCAGCAGATTAAGCGGGGGGTTCTCCTACAATGAGCAGTTCTTC	CASRLSGGFSYNEQFF
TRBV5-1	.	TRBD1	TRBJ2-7	TGCGCCAGCAGCCCCCGGGCAGGGGGTAACGACGAGCAGTACTTC	CASSPRAGGNDEQYF
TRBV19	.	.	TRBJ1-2	TGTGCCAGTAGTATCCAGACAGGCTCAACTAACTATGGCTACACCTTC	CASSIQTGSTNYGYTF
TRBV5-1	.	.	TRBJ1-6	TGCGCCAGCAGCTTGGTCCCGGGTAATTCACCCCTCCACTTT	CASSLVPGNSPLHF
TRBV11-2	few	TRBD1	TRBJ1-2	TGTGCCAACAAGGAACAGGGGTACTATGGCTACACCTTC	CANKEQGYYGYTF
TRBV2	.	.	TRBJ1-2	TGTGCCAGCAGTGAAGCGCGCCAGGGGAGCTATGGCTACACCTTC	CASSEARQGSYGYTF
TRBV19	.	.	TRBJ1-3	TGTGCCAGTAGTATGATGAGTAGCTCTGGAAACACCATATATTTT	CASSMMSSSGNTIYF
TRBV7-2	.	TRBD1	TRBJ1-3	TGTGCCAGCAGCCCCCAGGGGGCCCCCTCTGGAAACACCATATATTTT	CASSPQGAPSGNTIYF
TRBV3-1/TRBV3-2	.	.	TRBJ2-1	TGTGCCAGCAGCCAAGCGCGGGGCTCCTACAATGAGCAGTTCTTC	CASSQARGSYNEQFF
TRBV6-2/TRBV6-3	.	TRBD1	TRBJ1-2	TGTGCCAGCAGTTACTCGATCAGGGGGCGGATCTATGGCTACACCTTC	CASSYSIRGRIYGYTF
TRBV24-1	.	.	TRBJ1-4	TGTGCCACCAGTGATTATAGACAAGATGAAAAACTGTTTTTT	CATSDYRQDEKLFF
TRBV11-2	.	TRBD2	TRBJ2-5	TGTGCCAGCAGCTTAGCCCCATTGACTAGCGGGGGGGAGACCCAGTACTTC	CASSLAPLTSGGETQYF
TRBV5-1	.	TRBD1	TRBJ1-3	TGCGCCAGCAGCTTGGGACAGGGCAGGTCTGGAAACACCATATATTTT	CASSLGQGRSGNTIYF
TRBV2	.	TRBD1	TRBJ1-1	TGTGCCAGAACGACAGGGCGGTATGAAGCTTTCTTT	CARTTGRYEAFF
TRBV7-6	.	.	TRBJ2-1	TGTGCCAGCAGCTTAGGGTCGGGGGATGTAAGATTCAATGAGCAGTTCTTC	CASSLGSGDVRFNEQFF
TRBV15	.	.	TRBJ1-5	TGTGCCACCAGCAGGGCAAGGCGGGCTCAGCCCCAGCATTTT	CATSRARRAQPQHF